The rows below give T cell receptor beta chains drawn from one sample of a study of OX40 agonist ivuxolimab in advanced cancers. TCRdb's table, derived via immunoSEQ multiplex PCR, lists solely in-frame clones and lacks some. The table lists about 80,000 clones, around 93% of them singletons. This specimen was CD4+ or CD8+ T cells sorted from blood, taken in a trial of the OX40 agonist ivuxolimab. All receptors come from an adult with an advanced solid tumor such as melanoma, head and neck, liver or kidney cancer. The CDR3 runs from the conserved cysteine through the conserved F or W. Fields, in order: V gene, J gene, CDR3 length, clone size, D gene, CDR3 DNA, CDR3 protein. The D gene is left open where the match is weak. Clone size appears in some rows only: once, few, many, or a class for an expanded clone.

v_gene: TRBV7-6; j_gene: TRBJ2-5; len: 13; abundance: -; d_gene: -; CDR3nt: TGTGCCAGCAGCTTAGTGGGAATCGAGACCCAGTACTTC; CDR3aa: CASSLVGIETQYF
v_gene: TRBV4-1; j_gene: TRBJ2-5; len: 15; abundance: -; d_gene: -; CDR3nt: TGCGCCAGCAGCCAAACCTCTAACTACCAAGAGACCCAGTACTTC; CDR3aa: CASSQTSNYQETQYF
v_gene: TRBV10-2; j_gene: TRBJ2-1; len: 15; abundance: -; d_gene: -; CDR3nt: TGCGCCAGCAGTGAGTCTGGCGGGGAGTACAATGAGCAGTTCTTC; CDR3aa: CASSESGGEYNEQFF
v_gene: TRBV19; j_gene: TRBJ2-7; len: 15; abundance: once; d_gene: -; CDR3nt: TGTGCCAGTAGTCCCCGGGAGGGGGCCACCTACGAGCAGTACTTC; CDR3aa: CASSPREGATYEQYF
v_gene: TRBV19; j_gene: TRBJ1-1; len: 12; abundance: -; d_gene: -; CDR3nt: TGTGCCAGCTCCCATATGAACACTGAAGCTTTCTTT; CDR3aa: CASSHMNTEAFF
v_gene: TRBV23-1; j_gene: TRBJ2-1; len: 16; abundance: -; d_gene: TRBD1; CDR3nt: TGCGCCAGCAGTGGGGGAACGGGACAGGGTTACAATGAGCAGTTCTTC; CDR3aa: CASSGGTGQGYNEQFF
v_gene: TRBV18; j_gene: TRBJ2-1; len: 16; abundance: once; d_gene: TRBD1; CDR3nt: TGTGCCAGCTCACCCAACCCCGGGACAGGCCCCAATGAGCAGTTCTTC; CDR3aa: CASSPNPGTGPNEQFF
v_gene: TRBV10-3; j_gene: TRBJ2-1; len: 16; abundance: once; d_gene: TRBD1; CDR3nt: TGTGCCATCAGTGAGACCTGGACAGGGACCTACAATGAGCAGTTCTTC; CDR3aa: CAISETWTGTYNEQFF
v_gene: TRBV6-6; j_gene: TRBJ1-3; len: 14; abundance: -; d_gene: -; CDR3nt: TGTGCCAGCAGTGACAGTATCTCTGGAAACACCATATATTTT; CDR3aa: CASSDSISGNTIYF
v_gene: TRBV14; j_gene: TRBJ1-2; len: 16; abundance: -; d_gene: -; CDR3nt: TGTGCCAGCAGCCAAGGGGGTGCCCTCGGGAGTAGAGGCTACACCTTC; CDR3aa: CASSQGGALGSRGYTF
v_gene: TRBV10-3; j_gene: TRBJ2-7; len: 17; abundance: -; d_gene: -; CDR3nt: TGTGCCATCAGTGAGATAAATGAGGGGGACTACTCCTACGAGCAGTACTTC; CDR3aa: CAISEINEGDYSYEQYF
v_gene: TRBV27; j_gene: TRBJ2-3; len: 15; abundance: -; d_gene: TRBD2; CDR3nt: TGTGCCAGCAAAGGGGGACTAGCGGTCACAGATACGCAGTATTTT; CDR3aa: CASKGGLAVTDTQYF
v_gene: TRBV4-2; j_gene: TRBJ1-2; len: 17; abundance: -; d_gene: TRBD1; CDR3nt: TGTGCCAGCAGCCAAGATCCCGGGACAGGGGGCTCCAATGGCTACACCTTC; CDR3aa: CASSQDPGTGGSNGYTF
v_gene: TRBV6-6; j_gene: TRBJ2-2; len: 15; abundance: -; d_gene: -; CDR3nt: TGTGCCAGCAGTTACGAAGGGGGGCATGGCGGGGAGCTGTTTTTT; CDR3aa: CASSYEGGHGGELFF
v_gene: TRBV30; j_gene: TRBJ2-5; len: 13; abundance: -; d_gene: TRBD1; CDR3nt: TGTGCCTGGAGTGATGGGACAGAAGAGACCCAGTACTTC; CDR3aa: CAWSDGTEETQYF
v_gene: TRBV7-6; j_gene: TRBJ1-1; len: 14; abundance: -; d_gene: -; CDR3nt: TGTGCCAGCAGCTTAGATCCAGCCAACTTTGAAGCTTTCTTT; CDR3aa: CASSLDPANFEAFF
v_gene: TRBV18; j_gene: TRBJ2-7; len: 11; abundance: once; d_gene: -; CDR3nt: TGTGCCAGCTCGCCGGGGGTCGAGCAGTACTTC; CDR3aa: CASSPGVEQYF